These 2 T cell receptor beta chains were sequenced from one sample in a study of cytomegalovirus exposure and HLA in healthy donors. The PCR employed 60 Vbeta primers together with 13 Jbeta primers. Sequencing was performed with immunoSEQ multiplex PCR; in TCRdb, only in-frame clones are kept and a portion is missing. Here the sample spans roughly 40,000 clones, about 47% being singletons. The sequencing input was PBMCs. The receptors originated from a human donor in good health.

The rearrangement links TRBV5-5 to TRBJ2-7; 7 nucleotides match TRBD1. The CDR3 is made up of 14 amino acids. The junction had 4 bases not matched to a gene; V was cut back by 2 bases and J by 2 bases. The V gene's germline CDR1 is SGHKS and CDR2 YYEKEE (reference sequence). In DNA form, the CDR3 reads TGTGCCAGCAGCTTTGGGACAGTGGCCTACGAGCAGTACTTC. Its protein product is CASSFGTVAYEQYF.

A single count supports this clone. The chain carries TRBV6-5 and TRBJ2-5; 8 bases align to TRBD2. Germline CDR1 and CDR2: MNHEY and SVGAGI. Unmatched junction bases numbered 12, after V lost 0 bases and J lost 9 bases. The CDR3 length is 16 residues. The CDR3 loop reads CASSYSARGGEEAQYF. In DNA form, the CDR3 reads TGTGCCAGCAGTTACTCGGCCCGGGGGGGAGAGGAGGCCCAGTACTTC.